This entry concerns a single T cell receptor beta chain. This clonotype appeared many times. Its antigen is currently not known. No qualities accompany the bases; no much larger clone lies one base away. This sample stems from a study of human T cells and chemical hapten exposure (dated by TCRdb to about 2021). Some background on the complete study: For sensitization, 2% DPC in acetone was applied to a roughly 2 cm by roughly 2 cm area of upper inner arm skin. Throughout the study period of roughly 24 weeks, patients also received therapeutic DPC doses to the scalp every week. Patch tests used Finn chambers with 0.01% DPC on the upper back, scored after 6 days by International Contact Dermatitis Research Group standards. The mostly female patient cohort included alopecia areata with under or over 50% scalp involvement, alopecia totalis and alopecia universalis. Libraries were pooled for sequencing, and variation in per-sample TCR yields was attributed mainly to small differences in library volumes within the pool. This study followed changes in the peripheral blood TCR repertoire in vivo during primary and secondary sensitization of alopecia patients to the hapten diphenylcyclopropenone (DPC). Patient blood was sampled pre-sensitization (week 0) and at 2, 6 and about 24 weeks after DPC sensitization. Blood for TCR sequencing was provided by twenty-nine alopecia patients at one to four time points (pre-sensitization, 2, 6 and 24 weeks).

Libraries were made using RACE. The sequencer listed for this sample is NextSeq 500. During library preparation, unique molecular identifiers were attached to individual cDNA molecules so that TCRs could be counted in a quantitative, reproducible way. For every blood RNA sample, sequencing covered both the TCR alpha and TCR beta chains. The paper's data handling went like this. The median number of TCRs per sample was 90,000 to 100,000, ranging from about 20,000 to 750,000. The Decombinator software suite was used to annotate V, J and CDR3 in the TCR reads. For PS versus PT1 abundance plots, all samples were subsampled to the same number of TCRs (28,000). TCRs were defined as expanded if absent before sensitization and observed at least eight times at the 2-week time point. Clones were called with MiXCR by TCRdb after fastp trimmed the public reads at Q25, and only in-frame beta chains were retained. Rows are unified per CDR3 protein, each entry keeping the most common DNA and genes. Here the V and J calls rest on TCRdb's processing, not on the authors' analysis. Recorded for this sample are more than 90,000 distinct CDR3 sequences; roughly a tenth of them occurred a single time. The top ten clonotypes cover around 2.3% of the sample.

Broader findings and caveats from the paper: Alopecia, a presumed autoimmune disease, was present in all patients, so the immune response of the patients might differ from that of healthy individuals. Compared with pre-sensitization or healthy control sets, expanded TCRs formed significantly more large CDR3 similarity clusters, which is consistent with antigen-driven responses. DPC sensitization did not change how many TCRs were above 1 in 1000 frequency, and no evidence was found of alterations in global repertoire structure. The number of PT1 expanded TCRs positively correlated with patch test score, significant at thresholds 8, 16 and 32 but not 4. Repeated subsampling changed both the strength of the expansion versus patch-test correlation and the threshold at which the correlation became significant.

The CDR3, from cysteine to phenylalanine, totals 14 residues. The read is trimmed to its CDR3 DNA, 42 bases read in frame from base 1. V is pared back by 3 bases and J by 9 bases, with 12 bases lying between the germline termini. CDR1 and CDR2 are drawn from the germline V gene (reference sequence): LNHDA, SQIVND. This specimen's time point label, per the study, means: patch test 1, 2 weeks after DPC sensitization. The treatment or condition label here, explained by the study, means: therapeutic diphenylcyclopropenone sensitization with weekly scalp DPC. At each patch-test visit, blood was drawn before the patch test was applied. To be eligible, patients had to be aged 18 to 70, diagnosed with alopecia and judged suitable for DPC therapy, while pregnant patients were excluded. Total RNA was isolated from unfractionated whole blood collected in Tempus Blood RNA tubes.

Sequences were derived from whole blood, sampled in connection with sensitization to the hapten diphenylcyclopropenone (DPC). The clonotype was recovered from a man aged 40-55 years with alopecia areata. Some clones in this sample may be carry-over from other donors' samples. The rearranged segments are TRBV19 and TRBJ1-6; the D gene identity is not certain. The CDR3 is CASSIPDRRSPLHF. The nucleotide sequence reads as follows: TGTGCCAGTAGTATCCCAGATAGACGTTCACCCCTCCACTTT.